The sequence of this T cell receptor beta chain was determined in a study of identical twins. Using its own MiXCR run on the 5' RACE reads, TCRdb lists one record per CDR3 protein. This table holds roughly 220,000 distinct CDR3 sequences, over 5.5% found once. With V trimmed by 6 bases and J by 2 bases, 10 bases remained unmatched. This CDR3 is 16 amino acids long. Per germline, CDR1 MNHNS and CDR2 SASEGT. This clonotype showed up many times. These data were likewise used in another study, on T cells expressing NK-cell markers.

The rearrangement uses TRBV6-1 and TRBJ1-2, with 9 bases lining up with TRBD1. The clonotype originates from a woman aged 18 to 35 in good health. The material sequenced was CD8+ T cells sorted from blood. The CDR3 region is CASSELSGTGNYGYTF. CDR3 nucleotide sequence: TGTGCCAGCAGCGAGCTATCCGGGACAGGGAACTATGGCTACACCTTC.